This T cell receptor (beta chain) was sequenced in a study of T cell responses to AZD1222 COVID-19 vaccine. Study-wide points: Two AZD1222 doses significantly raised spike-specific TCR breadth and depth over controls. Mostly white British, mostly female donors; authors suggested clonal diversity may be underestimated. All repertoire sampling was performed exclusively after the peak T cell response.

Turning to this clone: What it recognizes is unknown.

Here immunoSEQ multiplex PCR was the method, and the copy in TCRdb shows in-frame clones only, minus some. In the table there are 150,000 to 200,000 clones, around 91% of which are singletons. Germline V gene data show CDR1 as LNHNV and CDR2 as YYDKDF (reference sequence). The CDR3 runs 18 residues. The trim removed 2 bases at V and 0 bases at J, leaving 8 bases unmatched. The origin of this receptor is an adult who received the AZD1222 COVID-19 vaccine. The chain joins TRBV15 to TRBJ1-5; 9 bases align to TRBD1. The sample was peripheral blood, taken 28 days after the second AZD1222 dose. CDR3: CATSRPQTGGYSNQPQHF. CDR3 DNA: TGTGCCACCAGCAGACCCCAGACAGGGGGTTATAGCAATCAGCCCCAGCATTTT.